This T cell receptor beta chain was recorded in a study of sequential checkpoint blockade in melanoma. The overall study: Arm A got nivolumab then ipilimumab; arm B the reverse, 1:1. Matched biopsies came pretreatment and at week 13 for twenty-two patients. Study-level results: Rising tumor T-cell fraction and clonality meant about 30 times likelier benefit.

Treatment given: randomized to nivolumab then ipilimumab (arm A) or the reverse (arm B). A note on this clone: What it recognizes is unknown.

Here immunoSEQ multiplex PCR was the method, and the copy in TCRdb shows in-frame clones only, minus some. The table records roughly 980 clones, 21% of them present only once. The length of the CDR3 is 18 residues. Germline CDR1 SGHNT, CDR2 YENEEA. After removal of 6 bases from V and 4 bases from J, the junction contained 18 bases not matched to a gene. The sequence came from a human donor with melanoma. Here the sequenced sample was tumor tissue (inferred from file names), taken from a patient given nivolumab and ipilimumab in sequence. V usage is TRBV11-3 and J usage is TRBJ2-5, with TRBD2 matching 9 bases. The CDR3 nucleotides are TGTGCCAGCAGGCCGAATCGCGGGGGGGCCCCAAGTCGAGAGACCCAGTACTTC. This sequence encodes CASRPNRGGAPSRETQYF.